This note documents a single T cell receptor (beta chain) sequence. Its antigen is unidentified. These data come from a study of cytomegalovirus exposure and HLA in healthy donors. Study-level points and caveats: Accurate HLA-A and HLA-B prediction from TCR beta sequences was reported for most subjects. Sequencing likely caused a cluster of highly shared sequence variants. Usually a TCR sequence was rare, but some public TCRs were found in many donors.

Germline V gene data show CDR1 as SGHAT and CDR2 as FQNNGV. CDR3 length: 15 residues. V lost 5 bases to trimming and J lost 4 bases; unmatched junction nucleotides: 6. The primer mix had 60 Vbeta and 13 Jbeta primers. Generated by immunoSEQ multiplex PCR, the TCRdb table keeps only in-frame clones and is missing some. The table includes some 160,000 clones, over 75% detected once. What was sequenced was PBMCs. This chain joins TRBV11-2 and TRBJ1-3, with 9 bases lining up with TRBD1. This sequence originates from a male donor in good health and CMV-seronegative. The CDR3 bases are TGTGCCAGCAGCCGAACCGGGACAGGGGGAAACACCATATATTTT. It specifies CASSRTGTGGNTIYF.